This TCR beta chain was captured in a study of T-cell memory formation after mild COVID-19. Background on the study: In these data, TCR clusters were largely donor specific. Whole-study findings and limits: CD4+ contracting clones were mainly CM and EM; CD8+ ones, EMRA.

This clonotype was recorded at least ten times. Its antigen is not known. V was clipped by 3 bases and J by 2 bases, with 14 bases between them. The CDR3 has 14 amino acids. Germline CDR1 is GTSNPN and CDR2 is SVGIG (reference sequence). In TCRdb, the 5' RACE reads were re-called with MiXCR into one record per CDR3 protein. The sample lists approximately 340,000 distinct CDR3 sequences; roughly 15% were seen once. The receptor was derived from a man in his late teens or twenties who had mild COVID-19 (a few samples of this study predate the infection). Cell type and time point are not known. The sample taken for sequencing was PBMCs or a T cell subset sorted from them (not recorded which). The chain recombines TRBV30 with TRBJ2-7, with D possibly being TRBD2 (5 bases). The CDR3 reads CAWSPPLAPYEQYF. The CDR3 DNA reads TGTGCCTGGAGCCCCCCCCTAGCTCCCTACGAGCAGTACTTC.